These 20 T cell receptor beta chains share one sample of origin, sequenced in a study of cytotoxic CD8 clonotypes in ibrutinib-treated CLL. Profiling relied on immunoSEQ multiplex PCR, and the TCRdb table lists in-frame clones only, not all of them. The sample consists of roughly 76,000 clones, around 80% of them appearing once. The source was PBMCs, collected at disease progression, from a patient treated with ibrutinib. Every receptor here comes from a human donor with chronic lymphocytic leukemia.

The chain joins TRBV9 to TRBJ2-6; D tentatively reads TRBD1 or TRBD2 (5 bases each). Trimming left V 0 bases short and J 0 bases short, with 10 bases between. The CDR3 consists of 17 residues. Germline CDR1 SGDLS, CDR2 YYNGEE. In nucleotides, the CDR3 is TGTGCCAGCAGCGTAGGGTGGGGGAGCTCTGGGGCCAACGTCCTGACTTTC. It encodes CASSVGWGSSGANVLTF.

The rearrangement uses TRBV14 and TRBJ2-1; no firm D call. V was clipped by 3 bases and J by 4 bases, with 10 bases between them. Per germline, CDR1 SGHDN and CDR2 FVKESK. The CDR3 is 14 amino acids. CDR3 nucleotides: TGTGCCAGCAGCCAGATCGGGCGTTACAATGAGCAGTTCTTC. This codes for CASSQIGRYNEQFF.

This sequence joins TRBV7-8 and TRBJ1-6; D is unclear. Germline loops: CDR1 SGHVS, CDR2 FQNEAQ. The V end lost 5 bases, the J end lost 9 bases, and 11 bases lay between the germline ends. This CDR3 has 13 amino acids. The CDR3 is CASSKRTGSPLHF. CDR3 coding DNA: TGTGCCAGCAGCAAAAGGACGGGTTCACCCCTCCACTTT.

This chain uses TRBV28 with TRBJ1-2, with 9 nucleotides matching TRBD1. Trimming at V came to 1 base and at J to 6 bases, leaving 6 bases not matched to a gene. Germline lookup yields CDR1 MDHEN and CDR2 SYDVKM. The CDR3 totals 15 residues. The CDR3 DNA is TGTGCCAGCAGTTTATTTAGCGGGACAGGGCATGGCTACACCTTC. This codes for CASSLFSGTGHGYTF.

V is TRBV27 and J is TRBJ2-5; D gene unclear. The CDR3 totals 14 residues. With 4 bases removed from V and 2 bases from J, the gap between germline ends came to 11 bases. Germline V gene data show CDR1 as MNHEY and CDR2 as SMNVEV (reference sequence). The CDR3 nucleotides are TGTGCCAGCAGTTCCGGAAGATTGCAAGAGACCCAGTACTTC. Translation: CASSSGRLQETQYF.

V gene TRBV9 combines with J gene TRBJ2-1; 7 nucleotides line up with TRBD1. This CDR3 contains 14 residues. Germline CDR1 SGDLS, CDR2 YYNGEE. V was pared by 4 bases and J by 9 bases, with 10 bases of the junction left unmatched. The CDR3 DNA is TGTGCCAGCAGCACAGGGGTTTTCGTGGGTGAGCAGTTCTTC. This encodes CASSTGVFVGEQFF.

The chain couples TRBV10-3 to TRBJ2-2, with D unresolved. V was shortened by 8 bases and J by 4 bases, with 11 bases between the two germline ends. Looked up from germline, CDR1 is ENHRY and CDR2 is SYGVKD. The CDR3 consists of 13 residues. The CDR3 is CAISPQSTGELFF. In nucleotides, the CDR3 is TGTGCCATCTCCCCACAGTCCACCGGGGAGCTGTTTTTT.

This clone was observed a handful of times. The chain is built from TRBV4-1 and TRBJ1-1; 10 bases fit TRBD1. Germline V gene lookup returns CDR1 MGHRA and CDR2 YSYEKL. The J segment lost 12 bases and the V segment lost 3 bases, leaving 10 bases of the junction unmatched. This CDR3 contains 14 residues. In DNA, the CDR3 is TGCGCCAGCAGCCATTGGCAGGGGGACAGGGGATCTTTCTTT. Protein sequence: CASSHWQGDRGSFF.

There are a few counts of this clone. V gene TRBV5-1 combines with J gene TRBJ1-2; 8 nucleotides match TRBD1. This CDR3 region has 14 residues. The J segment lost 3 bases and the V segment lost 3 bases, leaving 4 bases of the junction unmatched. Germline V gene lookup returns CDR1 SGHRS and CDR2 YFSETQ. The CDR3 DNA is TGCGCCAGCAGCTCCCAGGGGGCTGACTATGGCTACACCTTC. Translation gives CASSSQGADYGYTF.

This sequence joins TRBV7-8 and TRBJ1-1, with D uncertain. CDR1 and CDR2 from the germline V gene are SGHVS and FQNEAQ. The CDR3 loop spans 14 amino acids. Trimming left V 3 bases short and J 5 bases short, with 13 bases between. The CDR3 DNA follows: TGTGCCAGCAGCTTGCGTGAGGCCAAGACTGAAGCTTTCTTT. Translation: CASSLREAKTEAFF.

The gene calls are TRBV7-9 and TRBJ1-4; no clear D. The CDR3 runs 12 residues. With 2 bases removed from V and 6 bases from J, the gap between germline ends came to 4 bases. Germline V CDR1 and CDR2: SEHNR, FQNEAQ (reference sequence). The CDR3: CASSLQDEKLFF. The CDR3 DNA reads as TGTGCCAGCAGCTTACAGGATGAAAAACTGTTTTTT.

V usage is TRBV10-3 and J usage is TRBJ1-2, with D possibly matching TRBD1 (5 bases). The CDR3 loop spans 12 amino acids. Germline values: CDR1 ENHRY, CDR2 SYGVKD. V was shortened by 3 bases and J by 3 bases, with 5 bases between the two germline ends. The CDR3 DNA follows: TGTGCCATCAGTGACAGGGACTATGGCTACACCTTC. The encoded protein is CAISDRDYGYTF.

This chain connects TRBV30 to TRBJ2-1; D not certain. V lost 2 bases to trimming and J lost 8 bases, with 4 bases between them. The CDR3 consists of 10 residues. Germline-derived CDR1 and CDR2 are GTSNPN and SVGIG (reference sequence). CDR3 bases: TGTGCCTGGAGTCGGGATGAGCAGTTCTTC. Its protein product is CAWSRDEQFF. Full variable domain (remainder filled in from reference TRBV30 and TRBJ2-1): SQTIHQWPATLVQPVGSPLSLECTVEGTSNPNLYWYRQAAGRGLQLLFYSVGIGQISSEVPQNLSASRPQDRQFILSSKKLLLSDSGFYLCAWSRDEQFFGPGTRLTVL.

The count of this clone is one. The chain links TRBV11-2 to TRBJ2-4; D unclear. The CDR3 runs 15 residues. The ends were cut back, 5 bases at V and 0 bases at J, with 11 bases in the middle. Germline CDR1 SGHAT, CDR2 FQNNGV. The DNA of the CDR3 is TGTGCCAGCAGCCACCTGCAGGTAGCCAAAAACATTCAGTACTTC. It encodes CASSHLQVAKNIQYF. Full variable domain (missing parts from reference TRBV11-2 and TRBJ2-4): EAGVAQSPRYKIIEKRQSVAFWCNPISGHATLYWYQQILGQGPKLLIQFQNNGVVDDSQLPKDRFSAERLKGVDSTLKIQPAKLEDSAVYLCASSHLQVAKNIQYFGAGTRLSVL.

This chain links TRBV7-9 with TRBJ1-5; perhaps TRBD1 as D (6 bases). The germline gives CDR1 SEHNR, CDR2 FQNEAQ (reference sequence). This CDR3 is built from 16 residues. Trimming shortened V by 0 bases and J by 8 bases, and 17 bases separated the two germline ends. DNA for the CDR3: TGTGCCAGCAGCTTAGCCGTGGGGGGAAGGGGGGAGCCCCAGCATTTT. Translation gives CASSLAVGGRGEPQHF.

This chain joins TRBV2 and TRBJ1-2; D not certain. V was clipped by 9 bases and J by 8 bases, with 13 bases between them. Germline CDR1 reads SNHLY; CDR2 reads FYNNEI. The CDR3 contains 11 residues. The CDR3 bases are TGTGCCAGTAACGATCCTGGGGGCTACACCTTC. It encodes CASNDPGGYTF. The full variable domain, completed using reference TRBV2 and TRBJ1-2, is EPEVTQTPSHQVTQMGQEVILRCVPISNHLYFYWYRQILGQKVEFLVSFYNNEISEKSEIFDDQFSVERPDGSNFTLKIRSTKLEDSAMYFCASNDPGGYTFGSGTRLTVV.

This chain joins TRBV11-3 and TRBJ1-2; weak D call: TRBD1 (5 bases). Between the trimmed V and J ends, which lost 2 bases and 8 bases, there was a span of 12 bases. This CDR3 contains 13 residues. Germline lookup yields CDR1 SGHNT and CDR2 YENEEA. The CDR3 spells CASSLSTGGGYTF. CDR3 nucleotides: TGTGCCAGCAGCTTATCCACAGGTGGCGGCTACACCTTC.

V and J are TRBV4-1 and TRBJ1-2; TRBD1 aligns across 7 bases. Germline V gene lookup returns CDR1 MGHRA and CDR2 YSYEKL. Trimming at V came to 6 bases and at J to 1 base, leaving 8 bases not matched to a gene. The CDR3 is made up of 15 amino acids. Here the CDR3 DNA reads TGCGCCAGCAGAAGGACAGGCCGAGATAACTATGGCTACACCTTC. Its translation: CASRRTGRDNYGYTF.

This clone was observed a few times. The rearrangement uses TRBV18 and TRBJ1-2; D remains unclear. Deletions cut 4 bases from V and 2 bases from J, with 11 bases between. Germline V gene sequence: CDR1 KGHSH, CDR2 LQKENI. The CDR3 length is 14 residues. CDR3 in DNA: TGTGCCAGCTCACAAACAACAGCAAACTATGGCTACACCTTC. Protein: CASSQTTANYGYTF.

The chain combines TRBV19 with TRBJ2-7; weak D call: TRBD1 (7 bases). The CDR3 has 15 residues. V was clipped by 3 bases and J by 4 bases, with 16 bases between them. Germline V gives CDR1 LNHDA, CDR2 SQIVND (reference sequence). The CDR3: CASSIQRGTVYEQYF. CDR3 nucleotide sequence: TGTGCCAGTAGTATCCAGCGCGGGACAGTTTACGAGCAGTACTTC.